This is a list of T cell receptor beta chains from one sample in a study of shared clonotypes between healthy human individuals. The table came from immunoSEQ multiplex PCR; TCRdb's copy has only in-frame clones and leaves some out. The data hold about 580,000 clones, with 95% to 98% observed a single time. Sequencing was done on a sample of naive CD8+ T cells sorted from blood. The receptors originated from a young man in good health. Each CDR3 is given with its conserved first and last residue.

CDR3 length: 16; V gene: TRBV2; J gene: TRBJ2-5; CDR3 protein: CASSTPGQGRWETQYF
CDR3 length: 15; V gene: TRBV5-4; J gene: TRBJ2-7; CDR3 protein: CASSFFSGTGSEQYF
CDR3 length: 16; V gene: TRBV5-4; J gene: TRBJ2-7; CDR3 protein: CASASVGGRAVYEQYF
CDR3 length: 14; V gene: TRBV29-1; J gene: TRBJ2-1; CDR3 protein: CQTDSGETYNEQFF
CDR3 length: 14; V gene: TRBV7-8; J gene: TRBJ2-7; CDR3 protein: CASSTRQDSYEQYF
CDR3 length: 13; V gene: TRBV7-9; J gene: TRBJ2-7; CDR3 protein: CASQGGGLYEQYF
CDR3 length: 13; V gene: TRBV10-2; J gene: TRBJ1-1; CDR3 protein: CASSAGLSTEAFF
CDR3 length: 16; V gene: TRBV27; J gene: TRBJ2-5; CDR3 protein: CASSPLDILREETQYF
CDR3 length: 15; V gene: TRBV7-9; J gene: TRBJ1-4; CDR3 protein: CASSNTGATNEKLFF
CDR3 length: 16; V gene: TRBV5-1; J gene: TRBJ2-2; CDR3 protein: CASSPGQGWNTGELFF
CDR3 length: 14; V gene: TRBV29-1; J gene: TRBJ2-7; CDR3 protein: CSVTELAGPYEQYF
CDR3 length: 14; V gene: TRBV6-1; J gene: TRBJ2-7; CDR3 protein: CASSDVGQGHEQYF
CDR3 length: 14; V gene: TRBV30; J gene: TRBJ2-7; CDR3 protein: CAWSVGSGRYEQYF
CDR3 length: 17; V gene: TRBV10-3; J gene: TRBJ2-1; CDR3 protein: CAISSGLAERGGNEQFF
CDR3 length: 16; V gene: TRBV7-6; J gene: TRBJ2-3; CDR3 protein: CASSPPRAAGTDTQYF
CDR3 length: 13; V gene: TRBV2; J gene: TRBJ2-7; CDR3 protein: CASSHRTPYEQYF
CDR3 length: 16; V gene: TRBV27; J gene: TRBJ2-7; CDR3 protein: CASSRSTYRGLYEQYF
CDR3 length: 14; V gene: TRBV5-1; J gene: TRBJ2-7; CDR3 protein: CASSDPGQGYEQYF
CDR3 length: 18; V gene: TRBV18; J gene: TRBJ2-2; CDR3 protein: CASSPLTSSGSVVGELFF
CDR3 length: 12; V gene: TRBV29-1; J gene: TRBJ1-2; CDR3 protein: CSVEDVGTSYTF
CDR3 length: 15; V gene: TRBV10-3; J gene: TRBJ1-1; CDR3 protein: CAISESTRGVAEAFF
CDR3 length: 15; V gene: TRBV9; J gene: TRBJ2-1; CDR3 protein: CASSVDGDRGNEQFF
CDR3 length: 16; V gene: TRBV27; J gene: TRBJ2-1; CDR3 protein: CASSLLPSSSYNEQFF
CDR3 length: 12; V gene: TRBV29-1; J gene: TRBJ2-7; CDR3 protein: CSVLMNSYEQYF
CDR3 length: 14; V gene: TRBV5-8; J gene: TRBJ2-7; CDR3 protein: CASSLEGTGYEQYF
CDR3 length: 14; V gene: TRBV4-1; J gene: TRBJ2-7; CDR3 protein: CASSQAGNSYEQYF
CDR3 length: 14; V gene: TRBV4-1; J gene: TRBJ2-3; CDR3 protein: CASSLLAGKDTQYF
CDR3 length: 17; V gene: TRBV7-9; J gene: TRBJ2-5; CDR3 protein: CASSTRTGGVESETQYF
CDR3 length: 15; V gene: TRBV5-1; J gene: TRBJ2-1; CDR3 protein: CASSLAGSRGNEQFF
CDR3 length: 13; V gene: TRBV15; J gene: TRBJ2-1; CDR3 protein: CATSRDSAQEQFF
CDR3 length: 13; V gene: TRBV11-2; J gene: TRBJ2-7; CDR3 protein: CASSLEGGVEQYF
CDR3 length: 14; V gene: TRBV6-5; J gene: TRBJ2-7; CDR3 protein: CASSHGVGSYEQYF
CDR3 length: 14; V gene: TRBV11-2; J gene: TRBJ2-5; CDR3 protein: CASSLAGPQETQYF
CDR3 length: 14; V gene: TRBV7-9; J gene: TRBJ1-4; CDR3 protein: CASSLASGNEKLFF
CDR3 length: 15; V gene: TRBV27; J gene: TRBJ2-7; CDR3 protein: CASSTANSGTYEQYF
CDR3 length: 15; V gene: TRBV5-6; J gene: TRBJ2-7; CDR3 protein: CASSLWGTGMFEQYF
CDR3 length: 20; V gene: TRBV4-3; J gene: TRBJ2-2; CDR3 protein: CASSQDIPTGTAANTGELFF
CDR3 length: 17; V gene: TRBV4-1; J gene: TRBJ2-2; CDR3 protein: CASSQEAGTMNTGELFF
CDR3 length: 17; V gene: TRBV4-3; J gene: TRBJ2-2; CDR3 protein: CASSQDVRGLYIGELFF
CDR3 length: 16; V gene: TRBV27; J gene: TRBJ1-5; CDR3 protein: CASSPGTAGGNQPQHF
CDR3 length: 18; V gene: TRBV9; J gene: TRBJ2-1; CDR3 protein: CASSFGGRLGSSYNEQFF
CDR3 length: 14; V gene: TRBV11-2; J gene: TRBJ1-1; CDR3 protein: CASSSAGENTEAFF
CDR3 length: 13; V gene: TRBV6-1; J gene: TRBJ2-7; CDR3 protein: CASSRDKALKQYF
CDR3 length: 14; V gene: TRBV13; J gene: TRBJ1-3; CDR3 protein: CASSLGNSGNTIYF
CDR3 length: 16; V gene: TRBV9; J gene: TRBJ2-5; CDR3 protein: CASSVVGQGAGETQYF
CDR3 length: 15; V gene: TRBV19; J gene: TRBJ2-1; CDR3 protein: CASSSAGNSYNEQFF
CDR3 length: 14; V gene: TRBV4-1; J gene: TRBJ2-1; CDR3 protein: CASSQTYGYNEQFF
CDR3 length: 13; V gene: TRBV29-1; J gene: TRBJ2-1; CDR3 protein: CSVGLVSYNEQFF